Sequencing of this T cell receptor beta chain was carried out in a study of blood T cell repertoires in COVID-19. This CDR3 contains 15 residues. The germline V gene encodes CDR1 SNHLY and CDR2 FYNNEI. Losses at the gene ends were 6 bases for V and 4 bases for J; bases not matched to a gene: 10. Profiling relied on immunoSEQ multiplex PCR, and the TCRdb table lists in-frame clones only, not all of them. Seen here are around 300,000 clones, 88% observed once, and the top ten hold roughly 4.1%. The rearrangement links TRBV2 to TRBJ1-2; 8 bases are a match to TRBD1. Sequenced input: peripheral blood. The source of this sequence is a woman in her 50s with active or convalescent COVID-19. For the CDR3, the DNA is TGTGCCAGCAGCCCGGGGCAGGGGGCCGTCTATGGCTACACCTTC. Protein sequence: CASSPGQGAVYGYTF. The variable domain in full, with the rest retrieved from reference TRBV2 and TRBJ1-2, is EPEVTQTPSHQVTQMGQEVILRCVPISNHLYFYWYRQILGQKVEFLVSFYNNEISEKSEIFDDQFSVERPDGSNFTLKIRSTKLEDSAMYFCASSPGQGAVYGYTFGSGTRLTVV.